These 28 T cell receptor beta chains were all obtained from the same sample, sequenced in a study of blood T cell repertoires in COVID-19. This table comes from immunoSEQ multiplex PCR, and its TCRdb copy is limited to in-frame clones, with some not included. The table has over 85,000 clones, around 82% seen once; the top ten hold about an eighth. What was sequenced was peripheral blood. These receptors were taken from a human donor in a cohort sampled during active COVID-19.

The chain joins TRBV5-6 to TRBJ2-7, with D possibly TRBD1 on 5 matching bases. The V gene's germline CDR1 is SGHDT and CDR2 YYEEEE. CDR3 size: 15 residues. V was clipped by 3 bases and J by 2 bases, with 15 bases between them. The CDR3: CASSYLKDITYEQYF. CDR3 bases: TGTGCCAGCAGCTACCTAAAGGACATAACCTACGAGCAGTACTTC. Supplemented by reference TRBV5-6 and TRBJ2-7, the full variable domain reads DAGVTQSPTHLIKTRGQQVTLRCSPKSGHDTVSWYQQALGQGPQFIFQYYEEEERQRGNFPDRFSGHQFPNYSSELNVNALLLGDSALYLCASSYLKDITYEQYFGPGTRLTVT.

V and J are TRBV5-1 and TRBJ1-6, with D perhaps TRBD1 (6 bases). V was cut by 4 bases and J by 6 bases, with 11 bases left in between. Germline assignment: CDR1 SGHRS and CDR2 YFSETQ. The length of the CDR3 is 14 residues. The CDR3 nucleotides read TGCGCCAGCAGCCTCAGACAGGCTAATTCACCCCTCCACTTT. Translating gives CASSLRQANSPLHF.

This CDR3 reads CASSPRNRNTGELFF. CDR3 sequence (DNA): TGTGCCAGCAGCCCCCGAAACAGGAACACCGGGGAGCTGTTTTTT. The chain links TRBV7-9 to TRBJ2-2; D ambiguous. V lost 5 bases, J lost 1 base, and 11 bases lay in between. CDR3 length: 15 amino acids. Germline V lookup: CDR1 SEHNR, CDR2 FQNEAQ (reference sequence).

The chain couples TRBV4-2 to TRBJ1-1; TRBD1 matches at 7 bases. Trimming took 3 bases from V and 1 from J; bases not matched to a gene: 20. This CDR3 has 20 residues. CDR1 and CDR2 from the germline V gene are LGHNA and YNFKEQ. The CDR3 DNA reads as TGTGCCAGCAGCCACCCCCCGGGGACCTCCGGGACAGCCACGAACACTGAAGCTTTCTTT. Translating gives CASSHPPGTSGTATNTEAFF.

The chain has TRBV7-9 and TRBJ1-6, with D possibly matching TRBD1 (6 bases). Between the trimmed V and J ends, which lost 3 bases and 8 bases, there was a span of 17 bases. The CDR3 covers 16 residues. CDR1 and CDR2 (germline): SEHNR, FQNEAQ (reference sequence). Here the CDR3 reads CASSLTGLRIDSPLHF. As DNA, the CDR3 is TGTGCCAGCAGCTTGACAGGTCTCCGGATAGATTCACCCCTCCACTTT.

V usage is TRBV6-5 and J usage is TRBJ1-2; perhaps TRBD1 as D (6 bases). The CDR3 covers 13 residues. Looked up from germline, CDR1 is MNHEY and CDR2 is SVGAGI. V gave up 6 bases and J gave up 2 bases, with 10 bases separating them. This CDR3 reads CASRRTGNYGYTF. In DNA form, the CDR3 reads TGTGCCAGCAGGAGAACAGGGAACTATGGCTACACCTTC.

For the CDR3, the DNA is TGCGCCAGCAGCTCTCTACGGAGCTCCTACAATGAGCAGTTCTTC. Translated: CASSSLRSSYNEQFF. The gene calls are TRBV5-1 and TRBJ2-1; no clear D. The ends were cut back, 3 bases at V and 0 bases at J, with 10 bases in the middle. Germline V gene data show CDR1 as SGHRS and CDR2 as YFSETQ. The CDR3 has 15 amino acids.

The chain links TRBV5-6 to TRBJ2-3; TRBD2 agrees at 8 bases. This CDR3 is 16 amino acids long. V was pared by 0 bases and J by 0 bases, with 3 bases of the junction left unmatched. Germline assignment: CDR1 SGHDT and CDR2 YYEEEE. The CDR3 here is CASSLVAGHSTDTQYF. For the CDR3, the DNA is TGTGCCAGCAGCTTGGTAGCGGGACATAGCACAGATACGCAGTATTTT.

The chain employs TRBV9 and TRBJ2-2; D call uncertain. This CDR3 is 14 amino acids long. Germline CDR1 reads SGDLS; CDR2 reads YYNGEE. V shed 0 bases and J shed 1 base, with 4 bases lying between them. CDR3 coding DNA: TGTGCCAGCAGCGTAGCAGGGAACACCGGGGAGCTGTTTTTT. Its protein is CASSVAGNTGELFF.

The V and J genes are TRBV19 and TRBJ1-1, with TRBD1 identical over 8 bases. The germline gives CDR1 LNHDA, CDR2 SQIVND (reference sequence). The CDR3 extends over 15 amino acids. V dropped 6 bases and J dropped 5; count of bases not matched to a gene: 11. The DNA of the CDR3 is TGTGCCAGTAGATTTTCCGACAGGGGCGGTACTGAAGCTTTCTTT. Protein sequence: CASRFSDRGGTEAFF. Complete variable domain (other parts from reference TRBV19 and TRBJ1-1): DGGITQSPKYLFRKEGQNVTLSCEQNLNHDAMYWYRQDPGQGLRLIYYSQIVNDFQKGDIAEGYSVSREKKESFPLTVTSAQKNPTAFYLCASRFSDRGGTEAFFGQGTRLTVV.

Here the CDR3 DNA reads TGTGCCAGCCGAGGACAGGGAGGCGCCGGGGAGCTGTTTTTT. Its translation: CASRGQGGAGELFF. V and J are TRBV9 and TRBJ2-2, with 8 bases fitting TRBD1. The CDR3 extends over 14 amino acids. V shed 7 bases, J shed 6 bases, and the junction held 8 bases outside the gene matches. The V gene's germline CDR1 is SGDLS and CDR2 YYNGEE.

V is TRBV5-4 and J is TRBJ2-5, with 8 nucleotides matching TRBD1. The CDR3 covers 16 residues. Germline V lookup: CDR1 SGHNT, CDR2 YYREEE (reference sequence). V gave up 2 bases and J gave up 3 bases; unmatched junction bases: 9. CDR3 bases: TGTGCCAGCAGCTTTCCCGGGACAGGAGGCGAAGAGACCCAGTACTTC. It specifies CASSFPGTGGEETQYF.

The genes are TRBV5-5 and TRBJ1-3; TRBD1 matches at 8 bases. V dropped 4 bases and J dropped 2; count of bases not matched to a gene: 8. Germline lookup yields CDR1 SGHKS and CDR2 YYEKEE (reference sequence). The CDR3 covers 16 residues. CDR3 loop: CASSRMDREPGNTIYF. The DNA of the CDR3 is TGTGCCAGCAGCCGGATGGACAGGGAACCTGGAAACACCATATATTTT.

The chain joins TRBV7-3 to TRBJ2-3; 12 bases match TRBD1. Germline V gene lookup returns CDR1 SGHTA and CDR2 FQGTGA. V dropped 8 bases and J dropped 3; count of bases not matched to a gene: 6. The CDR3 has 15 residues. The CDR3 sequence: CASSRDRGLTDTQYF. CDR3 in DNA: TGTGCCAGCTCACGGGACAGGGGGCTGACAGATACGCAGTATTTT.

The rearrangement uses TRBV4-3 and TRBJ1-4; a weak D match, TRBD1 (5 bases). Trimming removed 4 bases at V and 8 bases at J, with 11 bases between. Germline V gene sequence: CDR1 LGHNA, CDR2 YSLEER. This CDR3 contains 13 residues. The DNA of the CDR3 is TGCGCCAGCAGCCCCCAGGGAAGAGAAAAACTGTTTTTT. This gives the protein CASSPQGREKLFF.

The chain couples TRBV5-1 to TRBJ1-1, with 7 bases lining up with TRBD1. After removal of 4 bases from V and 4 bases from J, the junction contained 7 bases not matched to a gene. CDR1 and CDR2 (germline): SGHRS, YFSETQ. The CDR3 length is 14 residues. CDR3 region: CASSVAGGSTEAFF. The DNA for the CDR3 is TGCGCCAGCAGCGTCGCAGGGGGTTCCACTGAAGCTTTCTTT.

The chain combines TRBV28 with TRBJ2-1; maybe TRBD2 (5 bases). CDR3 length equals 16 residues. In germline, CDR1 is MDHEN, CDR2 SYDVKM. V gave up 3 bases and J gave up 8 bases, with 20 bases separating them. CDR3 in DNA: TGTGCCAGCAGTTTCGTCTCCCAGCGGAGATGGGATGAGCAGTTCTTC. Protein product: CASSFVSQRRWDEQFF. The full variable domain, rest sourced from reference TRBV28 and TRBJ2-1, is DVKVTQSSRYLVKRTGEKVFLECVQDMDHENMFWYRQDPGLGLRLIYFSYDVKMKEKGDIPEGYSVSREKKERFSLILESASTNQTSMYLCASSFVSQRRWDEQFFGPGTRLTVL.

A few counts support this clone. This sequence joins TRBV3-1 (or the pseudogene TRBV3-2) and TRBJ2-7; 8 bases match TRBD1. The CDR3 runs 14 residues. Germline V gene sequence: CDR1 LGHDT, CDR2 YNNKEL (reference sequence). V shed 0 bases, J shed 2 bases, and the junction held 0 bases outside the gene matches. CDR3: CASSQDRGPYEQYF. The CDR3 coding sequence is TGTGCCAGCAGCCAAGACAGGGGGCCCTACGAGCAGTACTTC.

CDR3 in amino acids: CASSPPEGGLDTQYF. CDR3 nucleotide sequence: TGCGCCAGCAGCCCCCCCGAGGGTGGGTTGGATACGCAGTATTTT. The chain uses TRBV5-1 and TRBJ2-3, with D maybe TRBD2 (5 bases). CDR3 length equals 15 residues. Deletions cut 4 bases from V and 6 bases from J, with 18 bases between. Germline CDR1 reads SGHRS; CDR2 reads YFSETQ.

J is TRBJ2-7 and V is TRBV14, with 11 bases fitting TRBD2. CDR3 length: 14 residues. The germline V gene has CDR1 SGHDN and CDR2 FVKESK. V shed 4 bases, J shed 4 bases, and the junction held 3 bases outside the gene matches. The CDR3, as DNA: TGTGCCAGCAGCCCCCGGACTAGCGGGTACGAGCAGTACTTC. Translated, it gives CASSPRTSGYEQYF. The full variable domain, completed using reference TRBV14 and TRBJ2-7, is EAGVTQFPSHSVIEKGQTVTLRCDPISGHDNLYWYRRVMGKEIKFLLHFVKESKQDESGMPNNRFLAERTGGTYSTLKVQPAELEDSGVYFCASSPRTSGYEQYFGPGTRLTVT.

This chain connects TRBV3-1 (or the pseudogene TRBV3-2) to TRBJ2-5, with a weak D call TRBD2 (5 bases). Germline V CDR1 and CDR2: LGHDT, YNNKEL (reference sequence). V was trimmed by 6 bases and J by 3 bases, leaving 17 bases between them. This CDR3 contains 15 residues. CDR3 sequence reads: CASRWKLERKETQYF. In DNA form, the CDR3 reads TGTGCCAGCAGGTGGAAGTTAGAGCGGAAAGAGACCCAGTACTTC.

The J gene is TRBJ2-7, the V gene TRBV5-1; 7 bases agree with TRBD2. V lost 4 bases, J lost 2 bases, and 12 bases stayed unmatched. The CDR3 loop spans 16 amino acids. CDR1 and CDR2 (germline): SGHRS, YFSETQ. The chain's CDR3 is CASSPNVGGRAYEQYF. The DNA of the CDR3 is TGCGCCAGCAGCCCAAACGTGGGGGGGAGGGCCTACGAGCAGTACTTC.

The gene calls are TRBV6-2 or TRBV6-3 and TRBJ2-1, with 16 positions matching TRBD2. CDR3 length: 15 amino acids. Unmatched junction bases numbered 7, after V lost 5 bases and J lost 12 bases. The germline gives CDR1 MNHEY, CDR2 SVGEGT. The CDR3 DNA sequence: TGTGCCAGCAGTGGGACTAGCGGGGGGGCACTTGCGCAGTTCTTC. This gives the protein CASSGTSGGALAQFF.

J is TRBJ2-3 and V is TRBV6-1, with TRBD2 matching 7 bases. This CDR3 comprises 17 residues. Germline loops: CDR1 MNHNS, CDR2 SASEGT. V trimming: 4 bases; J trimming: 3 bases; junction bases outside the gene matches: 13. CDR3 coding DNA: TGTGCCAGCAGTGCGCGGGGCGGGGCGGGAGTGACAGATACGCAGTATTTT. Its protein is CASSARGGAGVTDTQYF.

By share, this clone ranks as medium-sized. For the CDR3, the DNA is TGTGCCACCAGGACCGGGACAGGGGAGGACGAGCAGTACTTC. Its translation is CATRTGTGEDEQYF. This sequence joins TRBV15 and TRBJ2-7, with TRBD1 matching over 10 bases. This CDR3 comprises 14 residues. Germline lookup yields CDR1 LNHNV and CDR2 YYDKDF (reference sequence). The junction had 7 bases not matched to a gene; V was cut back by 6 bases and J by 5 bases. The whole variable domain, remainder taken from reference TRBV15 and TRBJ2-7, is DAMVIQNPRYQVTQFGKPVTLSCSQTLNHNVMYWYQQKSSQAPKLLFHYYDKDFNNEADTPDNFQSRRPNTSFCFLDIRSPGLGDTAMYLCATRTGTGEDEQYFGPGTRLTVT.

V and J are TRBV7-2 and TRBJ2-2; D not resolved. Germline loops: CDR1 SGHTA, CDR2 FQGNSA. The CDR3 is 14 amino acids. Trimming took 7 bases from V and 2 from J, leaving 11 bases between them. This chain's CDR3 is CASMPLLNTGELFF. The CDR3 DNA reads as TGTGCCAGCATGCCTTTACTTAACACCGGGGAGCTGTTTTTT.

The genes are TRBV4-3 and TRBJ2-7; TRBD1 matches 8 bases. This CDR3 is 15 amino acids long. Germline CDR1 LGHNA, CDR2 YSLEER. Trimming cost V 0 bases and J 7 bases; bases outside gene matches: 8. CDR3 nucleotide sequence: TGCGCCAGCAGCCAAGAAGTACAGGGGGGTCGGGAGCAGTACTTC. It yields the protein CASSQEVQGGREQYF.

The sample holds a few counts of this clone. V gene TRBV5-1 combines with J gene TRBJ1-2; 7 nucleotides line up with TRBD1. CDR1 and CDR2 (germline): SGHRS, YFSETQ. The V and J ends lost 3 bases and 4 bases, in that order; junction bases with no gene match: 3. This CDR3 has 13 residues. CDR3 bases: TGCGCCAGCAGCTGGGGGACAGTCTATGGCTACACCTTC. Translation gives CASSWGTVYGYTF.